This T cell receptor beta chain emerged from a study of Ad26.COV2.S vaccination and SARS-CoV-2 variants. Turning to the study itself: Enrollment placed the donor in the COV1001 Ad26.COV2.S trial arm. By the intramuscular route, Ad26.COV2.S was given once, or twice 56 days apart.

Study findings and constraints: Substantial breadth was reportedly displayed by spike-specific CD8+ and CD4+ T cell responses after vaccination. Greater spike-specific TCR breadth was seen in vaccine recipients than in placebo recipients.

Germline V CDR1 and CDR2: LNHDA, SQIVND (reference sequence). Between the trimmed V and J ends, which lost 0 bases and 8 bases, there was a span of 10 bases. The CDR3 loop spans 14 amino acids. With regard to this clone: What it binds is unknown.

Some clones are missing from TCRdb's copy, which holds only in-frame ones; the method was immunoSEQ multiplex PCR. The data contain 300,000 to 400,000 clones, approximately 84% of them seen just once; the ten biggest clones take up 2.5% to 3.5%. This sample's treatment: some 20 received Ad26.COV2.S at low or high dose, single or two shots; about 5 received placebo; per-sample allocation not given. The samples date from day 63 after the first vaccine or placebo injection. The V call is TRBV19, the J call TRBJ1-4, with D maybe TRBD1 (5 bases). The source of this sequence is a person between 18 and 60 years old who received the Ad26.COV2.S COVID-19 vaccine or a placebo. Here the sequenced sample was peripheral blood, taken in a trial of Ad26.COV2.S vaccine versus placebo. The CDR3 DNA is TGTGCCAGTAGTATAGACAGGGCCGGAGAAAAACTGTTTTTT. This translates into CASSIDRAGEKLFF.